This T cell receptor (beta chain) was sequenced for a study of cytomegalovirus exposure and HLA in healthy donors. The PCR used 60 Vbeta and 13 Jbeta primers. Clones were read by immunoSEQ multiplex PCR, and TCRdb kept only the in-frame ones, dropping some. Of about 160,000 clones in the sample, around 80% are singletons; the top ten hold around 4%. Worth noting for this clone: Its antigen is currently unknown.

Study conclusions and caveats: What a later analysis reportedly showed was that an Asian-associated ancestry cluster had fewer N-insertions than the roughly 670-donor mean. Later analysis identified a missense DCLRE1C variant that was linked to TCR beta V- and J-gene trimming. Sequencing probably produced one cluster of sequence variants that were highly shared. Reportedly, diagnosis of cytomegalovirus status by the classifier showed high specificity and sensitivity.

In germline, CDR1 is SGHKS, CDR2 YYEKEE (reference sequence). The CDR3 contains 13 residues. Trimming removed 1 base from V and 6 bases from J, with 8 bases in between. The V and J genes are TRBV5-5 and TRBJ1-3, with D perhaps matching TRBD1 (6 bases). Sequencing was performed on PBMCs. The sequence came from a man aged 35-49 years in good health and CMV-seronegative. The CDR3 sequence is CASSLTGLNTIYF. CDR3 coding DNA: TGTGCCAGCAGCTTGACAGGGCTAAACACCATATATTTT.